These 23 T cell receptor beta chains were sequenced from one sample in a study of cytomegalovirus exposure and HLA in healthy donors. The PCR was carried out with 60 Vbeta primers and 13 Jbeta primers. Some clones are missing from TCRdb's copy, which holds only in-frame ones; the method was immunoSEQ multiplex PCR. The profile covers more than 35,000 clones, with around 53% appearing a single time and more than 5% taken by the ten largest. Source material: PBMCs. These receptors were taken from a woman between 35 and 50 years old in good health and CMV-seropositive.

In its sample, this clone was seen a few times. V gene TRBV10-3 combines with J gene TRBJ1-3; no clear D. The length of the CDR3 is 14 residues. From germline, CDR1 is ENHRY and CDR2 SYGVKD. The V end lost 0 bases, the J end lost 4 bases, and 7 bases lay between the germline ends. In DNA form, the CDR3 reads TGTGCCATCAGTGAGTCGTTACAGGGAAACACCATATATTTT. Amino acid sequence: CAISESLQGNTIYF.

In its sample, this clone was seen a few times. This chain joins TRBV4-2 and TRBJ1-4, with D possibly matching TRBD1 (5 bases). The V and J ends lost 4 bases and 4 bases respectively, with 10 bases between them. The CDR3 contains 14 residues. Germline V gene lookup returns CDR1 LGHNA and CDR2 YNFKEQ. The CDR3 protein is CASSPTVINEKLFF. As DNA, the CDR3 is TGTGCCAGCAGCCCGACAGTAATTAATGAAAAACTGTTTTTT.

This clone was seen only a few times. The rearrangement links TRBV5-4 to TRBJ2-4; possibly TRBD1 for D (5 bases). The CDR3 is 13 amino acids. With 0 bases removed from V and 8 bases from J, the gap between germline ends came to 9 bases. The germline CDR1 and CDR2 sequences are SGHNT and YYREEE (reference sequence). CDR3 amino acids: CASSLGRADIQYF. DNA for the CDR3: TGTGCCAGCAGCTTGGGCAGGGCTGACATTCAGTACTTC.

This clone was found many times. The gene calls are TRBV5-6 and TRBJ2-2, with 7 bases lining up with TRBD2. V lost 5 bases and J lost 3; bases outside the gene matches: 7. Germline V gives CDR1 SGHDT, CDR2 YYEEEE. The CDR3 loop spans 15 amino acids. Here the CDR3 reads CASRGGTRHTGELFF. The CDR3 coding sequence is TGTGCCAGCAGGGGAGGGACGAGGCACACCGGGGAGCTGTTTTTT.

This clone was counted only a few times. DNA of the CDR3: TGTGCCAGCAGCCTCCGGGGGGAAACCGGGGAGCTGTTTTTT. Translation: CASSLRGETGELFF. V is TRBV6-4 and J is TRBJ2-2; 7 bases match TRBD2. Germline CDR1 reads MRHNA; CDR2 reads SNTAGT. The trim removed 6 bases at V and 5 bases at J, leaving 6 bases unmatched. This CDR3 has 14 amino acids.

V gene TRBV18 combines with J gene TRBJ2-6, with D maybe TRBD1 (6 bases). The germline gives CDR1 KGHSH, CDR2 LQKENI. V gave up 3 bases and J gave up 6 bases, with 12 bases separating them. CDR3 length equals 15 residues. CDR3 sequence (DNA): TGTGCCAGCTCACCCCGGGACACCTCGGCCAACGTCCTGACTTTC. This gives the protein CASSPRDTSANVLTF.

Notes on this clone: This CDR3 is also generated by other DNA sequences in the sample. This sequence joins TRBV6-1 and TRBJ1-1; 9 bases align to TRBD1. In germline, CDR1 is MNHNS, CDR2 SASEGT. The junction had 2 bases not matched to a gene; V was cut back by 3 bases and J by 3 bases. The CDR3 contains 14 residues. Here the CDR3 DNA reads TGTGCCAGCAGTGAGGACAGGGGCGACACTGAAGCTTTCTTT. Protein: CASSEDRGDTEAFF.

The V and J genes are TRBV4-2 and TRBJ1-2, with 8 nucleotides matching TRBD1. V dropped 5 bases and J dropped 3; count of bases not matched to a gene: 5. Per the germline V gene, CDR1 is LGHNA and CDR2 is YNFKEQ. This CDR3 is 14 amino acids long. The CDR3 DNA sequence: TGTGCCAGCAGCATTCAGGGGGCTGACTATGGCTACACCTTC. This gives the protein CASSIQGADYGYTF.

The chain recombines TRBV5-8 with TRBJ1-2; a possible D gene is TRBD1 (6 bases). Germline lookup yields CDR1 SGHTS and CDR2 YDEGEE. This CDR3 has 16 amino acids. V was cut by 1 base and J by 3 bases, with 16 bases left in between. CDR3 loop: CASSLRSQGRDYGYTF. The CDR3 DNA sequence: TGTGCCAGCAGCTTGAGGTCTCAGGGGCGCGACTATGGCTACACCTTC.

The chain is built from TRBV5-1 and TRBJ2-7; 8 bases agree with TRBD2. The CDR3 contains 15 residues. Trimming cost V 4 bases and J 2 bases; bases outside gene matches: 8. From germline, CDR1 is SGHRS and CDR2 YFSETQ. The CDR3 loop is CASSRTGGEPYEQYF. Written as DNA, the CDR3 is TGCGCCAGCAGCCGAACGGGGGGGGAACCCTACGAGCAGTACTTC. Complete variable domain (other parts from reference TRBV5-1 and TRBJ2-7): KAGVTQTPRYLIKTRGQQVTLSCSPISGHRSVSWYQQTPGQGLQFLFEYFSETQRNKGNFPGRFSGRQFSNSRSEMNVSTLELGDSALYLCASSRTGGEPYEQYFGPGTRLTVT.

The CDR3 region is CAISEGGDRVYGYTF. CDR3 DNA: TGTGCCATCAGTGAGGGAGGGGACAGGGTATATGGCTACACCTTC. The chain recombines TRBV10-3 with TRBJ1-2; TRBD1 matches 9 bases. V lost 2 bases, J lost 5 bases, and 6 bases stayed unmatched. The length of the CDR3 is 15 residues. The germline V gene encodes CDR1 ENHRY and CDR2 SYGVKD.

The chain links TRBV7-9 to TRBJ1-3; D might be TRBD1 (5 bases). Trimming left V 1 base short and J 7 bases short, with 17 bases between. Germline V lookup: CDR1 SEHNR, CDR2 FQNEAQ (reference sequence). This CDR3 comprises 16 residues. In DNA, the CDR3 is TGTGCCAGCAGCTTAGGAGGAGGGGTCCGTAGTAACACCATATATTTT. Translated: CASSLGGGVRSNTIYF.

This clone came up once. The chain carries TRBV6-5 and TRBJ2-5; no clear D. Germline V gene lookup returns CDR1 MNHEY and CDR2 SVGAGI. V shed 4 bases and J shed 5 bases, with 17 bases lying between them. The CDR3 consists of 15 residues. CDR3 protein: CASSSPTRGMETQYF. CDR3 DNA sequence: TGTGCCAGCAGTTCTCCTACACGCGGTATGGAGACCCAGTACTTC.

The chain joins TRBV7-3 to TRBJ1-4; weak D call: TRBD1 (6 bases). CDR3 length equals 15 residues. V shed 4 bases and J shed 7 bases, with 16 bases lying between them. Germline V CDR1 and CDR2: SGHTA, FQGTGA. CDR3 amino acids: CASSSPGGASEKLFF. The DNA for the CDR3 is TGTGCCAGCAGCTCCCCGGGGGGCGCTTCTGAAAAACTGTTTTTT.

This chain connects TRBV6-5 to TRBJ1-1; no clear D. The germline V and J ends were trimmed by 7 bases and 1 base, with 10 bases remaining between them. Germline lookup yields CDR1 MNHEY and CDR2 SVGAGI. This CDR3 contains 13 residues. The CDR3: CASKDRGNTEAFF. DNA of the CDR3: TGTGCCAGCAAAGACCGGGGGAACACTGAAGCTTTCTTT.

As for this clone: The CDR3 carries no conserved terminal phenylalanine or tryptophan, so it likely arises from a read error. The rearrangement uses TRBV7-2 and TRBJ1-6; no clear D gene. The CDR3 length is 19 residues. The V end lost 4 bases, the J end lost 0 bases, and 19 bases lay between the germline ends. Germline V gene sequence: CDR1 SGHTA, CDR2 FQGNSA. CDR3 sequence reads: CASSSTFWAAGSYNSPLHL. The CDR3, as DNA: TGTGCCAGCAGCTCTACCTTCTGGGCCGCCGGCTCCTATAATTCACCCCTCCACCTT.

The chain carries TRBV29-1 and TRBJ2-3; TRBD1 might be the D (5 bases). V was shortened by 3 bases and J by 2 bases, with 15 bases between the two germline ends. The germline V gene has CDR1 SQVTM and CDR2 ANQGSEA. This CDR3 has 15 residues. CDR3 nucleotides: TGCAGCGTTGAGGGGCTGGGATTCAACACAGATACGCAGTATTTT. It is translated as CSVEGLGFNTDTQYF.

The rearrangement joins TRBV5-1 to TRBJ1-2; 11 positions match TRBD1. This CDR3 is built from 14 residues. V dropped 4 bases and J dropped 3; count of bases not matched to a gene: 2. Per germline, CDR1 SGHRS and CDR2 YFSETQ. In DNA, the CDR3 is TGCGCCAGCAGCCGGACAGGGGGCGACTATGGCTACACCTTC. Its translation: CASSRTGGDYGYTF.

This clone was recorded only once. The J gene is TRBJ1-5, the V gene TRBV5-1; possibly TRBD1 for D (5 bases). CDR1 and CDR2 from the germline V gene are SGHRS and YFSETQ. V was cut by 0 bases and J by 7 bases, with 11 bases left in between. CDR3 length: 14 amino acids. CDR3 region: CASSLDTGEQPQHF. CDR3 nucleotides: TGCGCCAGCAGCTTGGATACAGGTGAACAGCCCCAGCATTTT.

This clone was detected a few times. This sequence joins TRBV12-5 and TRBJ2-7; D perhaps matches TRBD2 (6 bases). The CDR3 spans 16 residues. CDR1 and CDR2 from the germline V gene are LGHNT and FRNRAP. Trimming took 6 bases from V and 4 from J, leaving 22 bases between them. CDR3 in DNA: TGTGCTAGTGGGATCACCCCAGGGACGGGGACTTACGAGCAGTACTTC. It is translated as CASGITPGTGTYEQYF.

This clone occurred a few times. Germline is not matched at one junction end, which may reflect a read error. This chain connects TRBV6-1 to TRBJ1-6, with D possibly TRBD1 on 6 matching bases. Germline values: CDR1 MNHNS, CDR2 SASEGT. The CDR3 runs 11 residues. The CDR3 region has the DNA TGTGCCAGCAGTGGTGACAGGCTTAGTCTCTTT. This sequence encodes CASSGDRLSLF.

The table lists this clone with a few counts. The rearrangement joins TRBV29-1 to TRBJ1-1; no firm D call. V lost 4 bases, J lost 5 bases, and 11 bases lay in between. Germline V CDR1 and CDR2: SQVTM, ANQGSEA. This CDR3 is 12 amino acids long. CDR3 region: CSVVFAGTEAFF. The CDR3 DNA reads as TGCAGCGTTGTATTCGCCGGGACTGAAGCTTTCTTT.

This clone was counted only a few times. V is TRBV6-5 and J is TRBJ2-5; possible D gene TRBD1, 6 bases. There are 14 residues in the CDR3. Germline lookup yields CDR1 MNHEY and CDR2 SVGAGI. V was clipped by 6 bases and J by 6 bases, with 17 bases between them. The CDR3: CASRNRQVYKTQYF. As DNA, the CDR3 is TGTGCCAGCAGAAACAGACAGGTGTATAAGACCCAGTACTTC.